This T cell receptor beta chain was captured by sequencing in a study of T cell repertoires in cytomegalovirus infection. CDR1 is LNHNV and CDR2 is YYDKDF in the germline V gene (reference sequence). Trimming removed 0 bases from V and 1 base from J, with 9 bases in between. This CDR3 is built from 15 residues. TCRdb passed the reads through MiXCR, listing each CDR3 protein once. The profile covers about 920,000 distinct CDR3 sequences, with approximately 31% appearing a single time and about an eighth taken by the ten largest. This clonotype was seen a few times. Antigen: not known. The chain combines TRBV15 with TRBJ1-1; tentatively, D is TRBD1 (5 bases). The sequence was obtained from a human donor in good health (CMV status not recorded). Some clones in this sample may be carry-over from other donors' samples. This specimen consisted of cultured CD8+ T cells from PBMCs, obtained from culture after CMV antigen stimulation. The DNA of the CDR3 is TGTGCCACCAGCAGAGATTCGGGGGAGAACACTGAAGCTTTCTTT. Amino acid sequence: CATSRDSGENTEAFF.